Listed here are 21 T cell receptor beta chains from one sample, sequenced in a study of T cell responses to AZD1222 COVID-19 vaccine. Libraries were prepared by immunoSEQ multiplex PCR; TCRdb keeps only in-frame clonotypes and omits some of them. The data show some 130,000 clones, 70% to 90% seen once. Specimen: peripheral blood, collected on day 0 of AZD1222 vaccination. The receptors stem from an adult in good health.

The chain recombines TRBV28 with TRBJ1-1, with unresolved D. The CDR3 runs 15 residues. V was trimmed by 4 bases and J by 1 base, leaving 13 bases between them. CDR1 and CDR2 (germline): MDHEN, SYDVKM. CDR3 sequence (DNA): TGTGCCAGCAGTTCGCGTCGAGATCCGAACACTGAAGCTTTCTTT. This translates into CASSSRRDPNTEAFF.

The chain combines TRBV4-2 with TRBJ1-2, with no clear D. CDR1 and CDR2 from the germline V gene are LGHNA and YNFKEQ. CDR3 length: 16 residues. Trimming shortened V by 0 bases and J by 3 bases, and 14 bases separated the two germline ends. The CDR3 is CASSQDQVQAYYGYTF. DNA of the CDR3: TGTGCCAGCAGCCAAGATCAGGTGCAGGCATACTATGGCTACACCTTC.

The rearrangement joins TRBV6-5 to TRBJ2-5, with a possible D match to TRBD1 (5 bases). Germline assignment: CDR1 MNHEY and CDR2 SVGAGI. The V gene lost 5 bases and the J gene lost 4 bases, with 17 bases spanning the gap. CDR3 length: 15 amino acids. CDR3 amino acids: CASSPQGVIGETQYF. In DNA form, the CDR3 reads TGTGCCAGCAGTCCACAAGGGGTTATAGGAGAGACCCAGTACTTC.

V is TRBV2 and J is TRBJ2-7; D possibly matches TRBD1 or TRBD2 (5 bases each). V was pared by 0 bases and J by 0 bases, with 6 bases between. CDR3 length: 14 amino acids. CDR1 SNHLY and CDR2 FYNNEI come from the germline V gene. The CDR3 here is CASSEAGVSYEQYF. CDR3 in DNA: TGTGCCAGCAGTGAAGCGGGGGTCTCCTACGAGCAGTACTTC.

The V gene is TRBV7-9, the J gene TRBJ1-3; D remains ambiguous. Germline loops: CDR1 SEHNR, CDR2 FQNEAQ (reference sequence). The CDR3 loop spans 14 amino acids. V shed 2 bases and J shed 0 bases, with 5 bases lying between them. The CDR3 sequence: CASSLPFSGNTIYF. The CDR3 DNA is TGTGCCAGCAGCTTACCATTCTCTGGAAACACCATATATTTT.

This clone is a singleton in its sample. At one boundary the junction diverges from the germline segment, which might be a read error. The same CDR3 can be traced to other DNA sequences in this sample. The V and J genes are TRBV30 and TRBJ1-5; the D gene is possibly TRBD1 (5 bases). Germline assignment: CDR1 GTSNPN and CDR2 SVGIG (reference sequence). The CDR3 contains 11 residues. The CDR3 DNA sequence: TGTGCCTGGGGGGGGATTCAGCCTCAGCATTTT. This codes for CAWGGIQPQHF.

The chain carries TRBV5-6 and TRBJ1-6; 7 bases are a match to TRBD1. The CDR3 consists of 14 residues. V gave up 4 bases and J gave up 7 bases; unmatched junction bases: 5. CDR1 and CDR2 from the germline V gene are SGHDT and YYEEEE. The CDR3 spells CASSVGTANSPLHF. CDR3 coding DNA: TGTGCCAGCAGCGTCGGGACAGCGAATTCACCCCTCCACTTT.

This chain links TRBV3-1 (or the pseudogene TRBV3-2) with TRBJ2-3; weak D call: TRBD2 (5 bases). Trimming took 1 base from V and 4 from J, leaving 15 bases between them. The CDR3 has 16 amino acids. Germline V gene data show CDR1 as LGHDT and CDR2 as YNNKEL (reference sequence). The CDR3 DNA sequence: TGTGCCAGCAGCCAAGGGTCAGGTGCGAGGGCAGATACGCAGTATTTT. This gives the protein CASSQGSGARADTQYF.

This chain connects TRBV28 to TRBJ1-4; TRBD1 might be the D (6 bases). V shed 6 bases and J shed 5 bases, with 22 bases lying between them. The germline gives CDR1 MDHEN, CDR2 SYDVKM. The CDR3 is 17 residues long. The CDR3 protein is CASSKGGPNPVNEKLFF. The CDR3 DNA reads TGTGCCAGCAGCAAGGGGGGACCCAATCCGGTGAATGAAAAACTGTTTTTT.

The chain is built from TRBV5-4 and TRBJ2-3; 10 positions agree with TRBD2. The V gene end was trimmed by 3 bases and the J gene end by 2 bases; junction bases not matched to a gene: 6. The CDR3 has 16 residues. The germline gives CDR1 SGHNT, CDR2 YYREEE (reference sequence). This chain's CDR3 is CASSSALAGFTDTQYF. The DNA of the CDR3 is TGTGCCAGCAGCTCCGCACTAGCGGGGTTCACAGATACGCAGTATTTT.

This chain uses TRBV2 with TRBJ1-6; 8 positions match TRBD1. V dropped 1 base and J dropped 8; count of bases not matched to a gene: 4. Germline lookup yields CDR1 SNHLY and CDR2 FYNNEI. The CDR3 has 15 residues. Here the CDR3 DNA reads TGTGCCAGCAGTGAAGACGGGACAGGACATTCACCCCTCCACTTT. As protein: CASSEDGTGHSPLHF.

This clone was seen only once. This chain uses TRBV28 with TRBJ1-4; 7 nucleotides agree with TRBD1. CDR3 length equals 17 residues. V lost 1 base and J lost 4; bases outside the gene matches: 9. Germline values: CDR1 MDHEN, CDR2 SYDVKM. The CDR3 DNA is TGTGCCAGCAGTTTATACCCAGGTCAGGGGGATAATGAAAAACTGTTTTTT. It specifies CASSLYPGQGDNEKLFF.

This CDR3 reads CASSQDEGLARLQETQYF. The CDR3 DNA is TGCGCCAGCAGCCAAGATGAGGGACTAGCGAGATTACAAGAGACCCAGTACTTC. V gene TRBV4-1 combines with J gene TRBJ2-5, with 10 bases lining up with TRBD2. Germline V CDR1 and CDR2: MGHRA, YSYEKL. This CDR3 region has 18 residues. V lost 0 bases and J lost 2; bases outside the gene matches: 9.

This chain connects TRBV9 to TRBJ2-1; TRBD1 matches at 12 bases. The length of the CDR3 is 15 residues. Germline V gene data show CDR1 as SGDLS and CDR2 as YYNGEE. With 5 bases clipped from V and 5 bases from J, the junction kept 5 bases outside the gene matches. This chain's CDR3 is CASRTGQGAHNEQFF. In nucleotides, the CDR3 is TGTGCCAGCAGAACGGGACAGGGGGCGCACAATGAGCAGTTCTTC.

The chain is built from TRBV7-9 and TRBJ2-3; no firm D call. There are 14 residues in the CDR3. The V end was cut by 3 bases, the J end by 2 bases, with 9 bases between. CDR1 and CDR2 (germline): SEHNR, FQNEAQ (reference sequence). The CDR3 protein is CASSFWESTDTQYF. The CDR3, as DNA: TGTGCCAGCAGCTTCTGGGAATCCACAGATACGCAGTATTTT.

This clone came up a few times. This chain links TRBV14 with TRBJ1-5; no clear D gene. Germline CDR1 reads SGHDN; CDR2 reads FVKESK. Trimming took off 3 bases at V and 6 bases at J, with 9 bases between the two ends. The CDR3 is made up of 13 amino acids. CDR3 sequence: CASSQYSSQPQHF. CDR3 nucleotides: TGTGCCAGCAGCCAGTATTCGAGTCAGCCCCAGCATTTT. The full variable domain, completed using reference TRBV14 and TRBJ1-5, is EAGVTQFPSHSVIEKGQTVTLRCDPISGHDNLYWYRRVMGKEIKFLLHFVKESKQDESGMPNNRFLAERTGGTYSTLKVQPAELEDSGVYFCASSQYSSQPQHFGDGTRLSIL.

The chain couples TRBV27 to TRBJ2-7; D uncertain. The germline V gene has CDR1 MNHEY and CDR2 SMNVEV (reference sequence). The CDR3 sequence is 14 residues long. V was shortened by 3 bases and J by 4 bases, with 13 bases between the two germline ends. In DNA form, the CDR3 reads TGTGCCAGCAGTTTCACCGGGCCTCAGTACGAGCAGTACTTC. Protein: CASSFTGPQYEQYF.

This clone appeared a few times. The J gene is TRBJ1-4, the V gene TRBV3-1 (or the pseudogene TRBV3-2), with 11 bases lining up with TRBD1. Trimming cost V 0 bases and J 8 bases; bases outside gene matches: 11. Germline V lookup: CDR1 LGHDT, CDR2 YNNKEL (reference sequence). This CDR3 is built from 18 residues. Written as DNA, the CDR3 is TGTGCCAGCAGCCAAGATCCCCTGGACAGGGGGCTGGGCGAAAAACTGTTTTTT. Encoded protein: CASSQDPLDRGLGEKLFF.

In its sample, this clone was seen a few times. The rearrangement links TRBV6-5 to TRBJ1-6; D is uncertain. Trimming removed 0 bases at V and 7 bases at J, with 1 base between. The germline V gene encodes CDR1 MNHEY and CDR2 SVGAGI. This CDR3 is built from 12 residues. In DNA form, the CDR3 reads TGTGCCAGCAGTTACTCGAATTCACCCCTCCACTTT. Protein sequence: CASSYSNSPLHF.

This clone has more than one count but fewer than ten. The chain joins TRBV30 to TRBJ2-5; 9 nucleotides match TRBD2. Trimming cost V 2 bases and J 5 bases; bases outside gene matches: 9. This CDR3 has 15 residues. The germline CDR1 and CDR2 sequences are GTSNPN and SVGIG (reference sequence). The CDR3 reads CAWSIRGLAYETQYF. The CDR3 bases are TGTGCCTGGAGTATACGGGGACTAGCATACGAGACCCAGTACTTC.

The chain uses TRBV12-3 or TRBV12-4 and TRBJ1-5; D is ambiguous. The CDR3 has 12 amino acids. Trimming shortened V by 1 base and J by 10 bases, and 8 bases separated the two germline ends. The CDR3 loop is CASSLGGVPQHF. The CDR3 nucleotides read TGTGCCAGCAGTTTAGGTGGGGTCCCCCAGCATTTT.